Listed below are T cell receptor beta chains from one sample, sequenced in a study of blood T cell repertoires in COVID-19. Produced via immunoSEQ multiplex PCR; TCRdb's table is partial and in-frame only. Here the sample spans about 130,000 clones, roughly 82% being singletons. Sequenced material: peripheral blood. These receptors all stem from a human donor in a cohort sampled during active COVID-19. The CDR3 runs from the conserved cysteine through the conserved F or W.

len,v_gene,j_gene,CDR3aa
13,TRBV6-1,TRBJ2-7,CASSDRSSYEQYF
15,TRBV5-5,TRBJ1-1,CASSLVQGANTEAFF
14,TRBV6-5,TRBJ2-1,CASRTSGRLNEQFF
16,TRBV10-3,TRBJ1-2,CAIRALTGGPLNGYTF
13,TRBV5-5,TRBJ1-5,CASSLTGNQPQHF
19,TRBV7-9,TRBJ2-5,CASSSQSALAGGPGETQYF
16,TRBV7-2,TRBJ2-5,CASSQGVAGGGETQYF
14,TRBV9,TRBJ1-2,CASSPHDRNYGYTF
15,TRBV19,TRBJ2-7,CASSIGLATSYEQYF
19,TRBV4-1,TRBJ2-5,CASSQSGSASGATQETQYF
14,TRBV7-2,TRBJ2-1,CASSPTSDYNEQFF
16,TRBV18,TRBJ2-3,CASSPGTGRVTDTQYF
14,TRBV7-9,TRBJ2-5,CASSLAGGQETQYF
12,TRBV5-1,TRBJ2-1,CASSSGTHEQFF
13,TRBV11-3,TRBJ2-3,CASSSDRANTQYF
19,TRBV15,TRBJ1-3,CATSTQSPTGASSGNTIYF
16,TRBV28,TRBJ1-3,CASSLLRTPKRNTIYF
16,TRBV6-5,TRBJ2-3,CASSYSKIAGVDTQYF
16,TRBV5-1,TRBJ2-3,CASSLSLAGGTDTQYF